These 3 T cell receptor beta chains share one sample of origin, sequenced in a study of T cells in Graves' hyperthyroidism and ophthalmopathy. RNA transcripts served as the template for amplifying TCR beta CDR3 regions. In the first-round RT-PCR of the TCR CDR3, the HTBI primer set was used. TCRdb ran MiXCR on the multiplex PCR reads and lists one entry per CDR3 protein. The sample includes hundreds of thousands of distinct CDR3 sequences, roughly 46% seen only once; the top ten take 8.2%. The sequenced sample consisted of peripheral blood or thyroid tissue (not recorded which). These receptors all come from a woman aged 18 to 35 with Graves' hyperthyroidism.

The sample holds a few counts of this clonotype. The chain combines TRBV19 with TRBJ2-7; 11 nucleotides line up with TRBD2. The germline gives CDR1 LNHDA, CDR2 SQIVND (reference sequence). V lost 6 bases to trimming and J lost 4 bases; unmatched junction nucleotides: 8. This CDR3 has 15 amino acids. In nucleotides, the CDR3 is TGTGCCAGTAGCCCTAGCACTAGCGGGGGATACGAGCAGTACTTC. This codes for CASSPSTSGGYEQYF.

This clonotype was counted a single time. The V and J genes are TRBV20-1 and TRBJ1-1; 7 bases fit TRBD1. Germline V gives CDR1 DFQATT, CDR2 SNEGSKA (reference sequence). The CDR3 contains 12 residues. The V and J ends lost 5 bases and 7 bases, in that order; junction bases with no gene match: 7. The CDR3 here is CSAEQGINEAFF. The CDR3 DNA is TGCAGTGCTGAACAGGGGATTAATGAAGCTTTCTTT.

The chain couples TRBV7-9 to TRBJ1-5; no clear D gene. Germline CDR1 is SEHNR and CDR2 is FQNEAQ (reference sequence). V was shortened by 5 bases and J by 0 bases, with 17 bases between the two germline ends. CDR3 length: 17 amino acids. In nucleotides, the CDR3 is TGTGCCAGCAGCGGTCCTTCCCGTGCGGATAGCAATCAGCCCCAGCATTTT. It codes for CASSGPSRADSNQPQHF.